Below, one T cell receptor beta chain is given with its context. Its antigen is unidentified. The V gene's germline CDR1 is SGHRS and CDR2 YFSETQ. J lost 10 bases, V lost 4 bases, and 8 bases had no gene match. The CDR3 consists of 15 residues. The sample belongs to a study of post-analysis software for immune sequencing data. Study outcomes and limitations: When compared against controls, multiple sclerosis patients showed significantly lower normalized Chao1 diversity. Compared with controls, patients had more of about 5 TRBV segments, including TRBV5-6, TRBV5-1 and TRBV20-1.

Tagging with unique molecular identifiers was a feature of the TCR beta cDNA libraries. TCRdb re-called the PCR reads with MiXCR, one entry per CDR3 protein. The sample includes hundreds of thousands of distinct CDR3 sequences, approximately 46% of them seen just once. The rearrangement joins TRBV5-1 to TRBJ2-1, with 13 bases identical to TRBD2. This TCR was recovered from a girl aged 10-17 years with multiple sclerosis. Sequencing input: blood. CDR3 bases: TGCGCCAGCAGCCATGGGACTAGCGGGAACGAAGAGCAGTTCTTC. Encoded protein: CASSHGTSGNEEQFF.